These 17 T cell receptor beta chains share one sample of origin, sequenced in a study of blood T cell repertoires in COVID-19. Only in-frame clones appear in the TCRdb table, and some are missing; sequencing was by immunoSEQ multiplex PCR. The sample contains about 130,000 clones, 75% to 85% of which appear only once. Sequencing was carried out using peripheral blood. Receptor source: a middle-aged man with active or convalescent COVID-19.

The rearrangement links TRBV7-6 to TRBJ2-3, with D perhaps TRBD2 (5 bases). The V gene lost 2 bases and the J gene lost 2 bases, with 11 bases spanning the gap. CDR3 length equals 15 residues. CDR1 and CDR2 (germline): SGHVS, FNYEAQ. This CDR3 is CASSLLWGVTDTQYF. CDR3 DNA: TGTGCCAGCAGCTTACTTTGGGGAGTCACAGATACGCAGTATTTT.

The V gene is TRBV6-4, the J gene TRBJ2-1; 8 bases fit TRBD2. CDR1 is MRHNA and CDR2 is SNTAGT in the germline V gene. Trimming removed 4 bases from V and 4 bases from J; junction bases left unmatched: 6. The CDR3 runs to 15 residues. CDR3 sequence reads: CASSATSGPYNEQFF. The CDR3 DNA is TGTGCCAGCAGTGCCACTAGCGGTCCATACAATGAGCAGTTCTTC.

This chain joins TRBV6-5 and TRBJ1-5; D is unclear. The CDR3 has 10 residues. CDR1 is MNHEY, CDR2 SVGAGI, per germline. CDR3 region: CATGDQPQHF. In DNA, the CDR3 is TGTGCAACCGGAGATCAGCCCCAGCATTTT.

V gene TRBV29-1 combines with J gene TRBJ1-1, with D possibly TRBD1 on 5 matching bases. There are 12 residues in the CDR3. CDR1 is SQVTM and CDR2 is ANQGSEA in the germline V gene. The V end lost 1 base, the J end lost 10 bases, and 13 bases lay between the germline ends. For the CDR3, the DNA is TGCAGCGTTGAAGGCGGGGCCCGGGGAGCTTTCTTT. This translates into CSVEGGARGAFF.

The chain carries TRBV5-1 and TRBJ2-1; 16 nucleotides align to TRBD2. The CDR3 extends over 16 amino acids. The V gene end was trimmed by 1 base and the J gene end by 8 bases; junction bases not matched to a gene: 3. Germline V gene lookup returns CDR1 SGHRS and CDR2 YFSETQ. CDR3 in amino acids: CASSLFGTSGRDEQFF. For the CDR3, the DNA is TGCGCCAGCAGCTTGTTCGGGACTAGCGGGAGGGATGAGCAGTTCTTC.

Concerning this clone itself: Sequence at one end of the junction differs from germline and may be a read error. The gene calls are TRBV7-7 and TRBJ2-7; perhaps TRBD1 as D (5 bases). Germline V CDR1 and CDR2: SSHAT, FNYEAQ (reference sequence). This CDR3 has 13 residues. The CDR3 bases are TGTGCTAGCAGCTTAGACCGGACAACCGAGCAGTACTTC. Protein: CASSLDRTTEQYF.

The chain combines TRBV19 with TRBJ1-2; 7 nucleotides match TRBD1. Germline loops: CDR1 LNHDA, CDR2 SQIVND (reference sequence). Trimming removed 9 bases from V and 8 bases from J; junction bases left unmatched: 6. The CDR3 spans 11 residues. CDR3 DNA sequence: TGTGCCAGCAACCAACAGGGGGGCTACACCTTC. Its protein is CASNQQGGYTF.

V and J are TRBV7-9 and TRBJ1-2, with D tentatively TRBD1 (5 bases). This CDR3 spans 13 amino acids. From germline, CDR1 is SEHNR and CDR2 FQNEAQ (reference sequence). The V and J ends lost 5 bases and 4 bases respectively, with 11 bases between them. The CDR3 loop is CASSPRRGYGYTF. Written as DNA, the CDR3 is TGTGCCAGCAGCCCTCGGAGGGGCTATGGCTACACCTTC.

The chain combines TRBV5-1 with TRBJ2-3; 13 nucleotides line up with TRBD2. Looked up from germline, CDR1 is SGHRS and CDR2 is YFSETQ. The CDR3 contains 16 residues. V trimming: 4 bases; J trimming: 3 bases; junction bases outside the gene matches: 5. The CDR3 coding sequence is TGCGCCAGCAGCCCCACGACTAGCGGGAGGACAGATACGCAGTATTTT. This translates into CASSPTTSGRTDTQYF.

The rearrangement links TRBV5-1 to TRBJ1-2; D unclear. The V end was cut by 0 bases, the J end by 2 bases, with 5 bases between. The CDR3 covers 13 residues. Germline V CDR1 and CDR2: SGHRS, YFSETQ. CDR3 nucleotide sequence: TGCGCCAGCAGCTTGGAACAGAACTATGGCTACACCTTC. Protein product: CASSLEQNYGYTF.

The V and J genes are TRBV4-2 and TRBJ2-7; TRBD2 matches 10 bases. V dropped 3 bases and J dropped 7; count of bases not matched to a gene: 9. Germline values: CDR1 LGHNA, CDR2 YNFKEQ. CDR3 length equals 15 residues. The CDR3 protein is CASSHGGAGGGEQYF. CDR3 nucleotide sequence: TGTGCCAGCAGCCATGGGGGAGCGGGAGGGGGTGAGCAGTACTTC.

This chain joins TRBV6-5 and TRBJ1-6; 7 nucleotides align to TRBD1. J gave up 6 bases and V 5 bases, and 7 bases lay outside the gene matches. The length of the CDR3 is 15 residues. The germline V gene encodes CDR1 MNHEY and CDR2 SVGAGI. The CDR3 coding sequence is TGTGCCAGCAGTCCAACGGGACAGACTAATTCACCCCTCCACTTT. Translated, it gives CASSPTGQTNSPLHF.

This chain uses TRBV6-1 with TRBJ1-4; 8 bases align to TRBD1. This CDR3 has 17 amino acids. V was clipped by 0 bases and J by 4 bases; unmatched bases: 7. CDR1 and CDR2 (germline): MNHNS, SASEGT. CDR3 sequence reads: CASSEALETGDNEKLFF. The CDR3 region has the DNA TGTGCCAGCAGTGAAGCGCTCGAGACAGGGGATAATGAAAAACTGTTTTTT.

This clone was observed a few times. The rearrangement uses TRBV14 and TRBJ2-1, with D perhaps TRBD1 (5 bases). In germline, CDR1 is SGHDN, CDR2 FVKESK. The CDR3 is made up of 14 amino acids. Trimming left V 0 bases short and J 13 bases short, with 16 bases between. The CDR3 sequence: CASSQETVNGAQFF. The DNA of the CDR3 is TGTGCCAGCAGCCAAGAGACAGTTAATGGGGCACAGTTCTTC. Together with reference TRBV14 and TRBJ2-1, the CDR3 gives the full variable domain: EAGVTQFPSHSVIEKGQTVTLRCDPISGHDNLYWYRRVMGKEIKFLLHFVKESKQDESGMPNNRFLAERTGGTYSTLKVQPAELEDSGVYFCASSQETVNGAQFFGPGTRLTVL.

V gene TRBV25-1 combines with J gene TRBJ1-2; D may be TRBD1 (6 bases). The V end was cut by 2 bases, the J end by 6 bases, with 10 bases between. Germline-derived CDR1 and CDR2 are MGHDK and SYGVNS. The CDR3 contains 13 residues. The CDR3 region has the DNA TGTGCCAGCAGTGAAGGCCAGGGGAATGGCTACACCTTC. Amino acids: CASSEGQGNGYTF.

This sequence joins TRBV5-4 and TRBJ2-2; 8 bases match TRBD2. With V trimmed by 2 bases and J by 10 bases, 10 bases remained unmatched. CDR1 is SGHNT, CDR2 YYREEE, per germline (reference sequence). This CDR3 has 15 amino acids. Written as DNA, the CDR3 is TGTGCCAGCAGCTTAAATCTCGGGGGGGCTACGGAGCTGTTTTTT. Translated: CASSLNLGGATELFF.

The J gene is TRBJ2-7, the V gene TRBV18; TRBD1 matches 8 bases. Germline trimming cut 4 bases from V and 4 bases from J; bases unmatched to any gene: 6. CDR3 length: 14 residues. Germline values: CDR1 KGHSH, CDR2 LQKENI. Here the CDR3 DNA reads TGTGCCAGCTCACTTTGGACAGGGACTTACGAGCAGTACTTC. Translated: CASSLWTGTYEQYF.